The 21 T cell receptor beta chains given below trace back to one sample, sequenced in a study of vaccination and CD4 T cells after COVID-19. Sequencing of DNA taken from cultured CD4+ T cells relied on the Oncomine TCR Beta short-read assay. Each CDR3 protein gets one entry after TCRdb re-called the PCR reads with MiXCR. The data show approximately 12,000 distinct CDR3 sequences, with roughly 46% seen just once and roughly 20% held by the top ten. The treatment was: roughly 10-day PBMC culture with coronavirus spike peptide pools or control peptides (ViraFEST assay). Antigens of these TCRs are unknown. The sample here was CD4+ T cells from blood, cultured in vitro, taken before SARS-CoV-2 vaccination. The receptors stem from a human donor who had recovered from COVID-19.

The rearrangement uses TRBV6-5 and TRBJ1-4; D uncertain. The germline V gene has CDR1 MNHEY and CDR2 SVGAGI. V dropped 4 bases and J dropped 10 bases, with 16 bases sitting between them. The CDR3 spans 14 residues. CDR3 coding DNA: TGTGCCAGCAGTTTCCGGGATCCGCCCGGAAAACTGTTTTTT. The encoded protein is CASSFRDPPGKLFF.

The chain combines TRBV30 with TRBJ2-3, with D hard to call. Between the trimmed V and J ends, which lost 0 bases and 1 base, there was a span of 5 bases. This CDR3 spans 13 amino acids. In germline, CDR1 is GTSNPN, CDR2 SVGIG (reference sequence). CDR3 residues: CAWSVRGTDTQYF. For the CDR3, the DNA is TGTGCCTGGAGTGTACGTGGCACAGATACGCAGTATTTT.

This clonotype was detected a few times. This CDR3 is CASSGPGNYGYTF. The CDR3 DNA reads as TGTGCCAGCAGTGGTCCAGGAAACTATGGCTACACCTTC. The chain couples TRBV25-1 to TRBJ1-2; D not resolved. CDR1 and CDR2 (germline): MGHDK, SYGVNS. V lost 4 bases to trimming and J lost 2 bases, with 8 bases between them. CDR3 length equals 13 residues.

V is TRBV19 and J is TRBJ1-1, with a tentative D call TRBD1 (5 bases). The CDR3 is 17 amino acids. With 0 bases removed from V and 2 bases from J, the gap between germline ends came to 16 bases. Germline V gene data show CDR1 as LNHDA and CDR2 as SQIVND (reference sequence). The CDR3 DNA reads TGTGCCAGTAGTATAGATGTATTCGGCGGGGCTAACACTGAAGCTTTCTTT. This sequence encodes CASSIDVFGGANTEAFF. Combining the CDR3 with reference TRBV19 and TRBJ1-1 gives the whole variable domain DGGITQSPKYLFRKEGQNVTLSCEQNLNHDAMYWYRQDPGQGLRLIYYSQIVNDFQKGDIAEGYSVSREKKESFPLTVTSAQKNPTAFYLCASSIDVFGGANTEAFFGQGTRLTVV.

The gene calls are TRBV7-2 and TRBJ2-7; 9 bases are a match to TRBD1. V shed 5 bases and J 0 bases; nucleotides not matched to a gene: 8. Germline-derived CDR1 and CDR2 are SGHTA and FQGNSA. CDR3 length: 16 residues. CDR3 bases: TGTGCCAGCAGCGCCCCCCCGGGACAGGGCTCCTACGAGCAGTACTTC. This sequence encodes CASSAPPGQGSYEQYF.

This clonotype has more than one count but fewer than ten. The CDR3 nucleotides read TGTGCCACCAGCAGAGCCCAAGTCGCAGGGGTTCAGCCCCAGCATTTT. Protein sequence: CATSRAQVAGVQPQHF. The V gene is TRBV15, the J gene TRBJ1-5; TRBD1 might be the D (6 bases). Trimming cost V 1 base and J 6 bases, with 16 bases left between them. CDR1 LNHNV and CDR2 YYDKDF come from the germline V gene (reference sequence). The CDR3 is 16 amino acids.

Only a few counts were recorded for this clonotype. The chain couples TRBV7-3 to TRBJ1-1, with TRBD1 identical over 9 bases. The germline V gene encodes CDR1 SGHTA and CDR2 FQGTGA. V lost 6 bases and J lost 5; bases outside the gene matches: 13. CDR3 size: 16 residues. The CDR3, as DNA: TGTGCCAGCAGGACCGTGGGACAGGGATCGGAAACTGAAGCTTTCTTT. Translation gives CASRTVGQGSETEAFF.

The J gene is TRBJ2-1, the V gene TRBV20-1, with D hard to call. The CDR3 spans 13 residues. Germline V gives CDR1 DFQATT, CDR2 SNEGSKA (reference sequence). V dropped 2 bases and J dropped 5 bases, with 10 bases sitting between them. The CDR3 sequence is CSARWYKDNEQFF. The DNA of the CDR3 is TGCAGTGCTAGATGGTACAAAGACAATGAGCAGTTCTTC.

The chain carries TRBV20-1 and TRBJ2-3; 7 nucleotides line up with TRBD2. CDR3 length: 13 amino acids. Germline V lookup: CDR1 DFQATT, CDR2 SNEGSKA (reference sequence). Trimming removed 3 bases from V and 0 bases from J; junction bases left unmatched: 0. CDR3 bases: TGCAGTGCTAGGCGGGGGAGCACAGATACGCAGTATTTT. This encodes CSARRGSTDTQYF.

This chain uses TRBV7-9 with TRBJ2-7, with D uncertain. Trimming took 1 base from V and 2 from J, leaving 6 bases between them. The CDR3 consists of 13 residues. Looked up from germline, CDR1 is SEHNR and CDR2 is FQNEAQ (reference sequence). The CDR3 region is CASSLGSAYEQYF. As DNA, the CDR3 is TGTGCCAGCAGCTTAGGTTCCGCCTACGAGCAGTACTTC.

This clonotype has only a few counts. The CDR3 loop reads CAISPDRDQPQHF. CDR3 nucleotide sequence: TGTGCCATCAGCCCAGACAGAGATCAGCCCCAGCATTTT. The gene calls are TRBV10-3 and TRBJ1-5; possible D gene TRBD1, 5 bases. The CDR3 consists of 13 residues. The V end was cut by 6 bases, the J end by 5 bases, with 11 bases between. From germline, CDR1 is ENHRY and CDR2 SYGVKD.

V usage is TRBV5-1 and J usage is TRBJ1-1; no firm D call. The CDR3 has 15 amino acids. The germline V gene has CDR1 SGHRS and CDR2 YFSETQ. Trimming removed 0 bases from V and 5 bases from J, with 14 bases in between. CDR3 coding DNA: TGCGCCAGCAGCTTGGCTACACTTCAGAGGACTGAAGCTTTCTTT. As protein: CASSLATLQRTEAFF.

V and J are TRBV11-3 and TRBJ2-2; a weak D match, TRBD2 (6 bases). Germline CDR1 and CDR2: SGHNT and YENEEA. The CDR3 has 16 amino acids. V was trimmed by 0 bases and J by 4 bases, leaving 12 bases between them. The CDR3 loop is CASSLDFAGLTGELFF. Here the CDR3 DNA reads TGTGCCAGCAGCTTAGATTTCGCGGGACTCACCGGGGAGCTGTTTTTT.

CDR3 nucleotide sequence: TGTGCCAGCATTGACAGGGAGGAGCCCAATCAGCCCCAGCATTTT. It specifies CASIDREEPNQPQHF. V is TRBV6-1 and J is TRBJ1-5, with 7 positions matching TRBD1. V shed 7 bases and J 3 bases; nucleotides not matched to a gene: 9. Germline V lookup: CDR1 MNHNS, CDR2 SASEGT. This CDR3 has 15 residues.

The CDR3 DNA is TGTGCCAGCAGGCTCGACCCCGGGACAGATTCTGGGGCCAACGTCCTGACTTTC. Its protein is CASRLDPGTDSGANVLTF. The chain has TRBV6-2 or TRBV6-3 and TRBJ2-6; TRBD1 matches at 7 bases. CDR3 length: 18 residues. With V trimmed by 6 bases and J by 1 base, 12 bases remained unmatched. Per germline, CDR1 MNHEY and CDR2 SVGEGT.

V gene TRBV7-2 combines with J gene TRBJ1-2, with 10 bases that match TRBD1. J lost 6 bases, V lost 6 bases, and 10 bases had no gene match. The CDR3 spans 15 residues. The V gene's germline CDR1 is SGHTA and CDR2 FQGNSA. CDR3 in amino acids: CASRSDRGGRDGYTF. The CDR3 region has the DNA TGTGCCAGCAGATCGGACAGGGGGGGAAGGGATGGCTACACCTTC.

The chain joins TRBV20-1 to TRBJ2-4, with TRBD2 as a possible D gene (6 bases). The CDR3 contains 17 residues. Trimming stripped 3 bases from V and 0 bases from J, with 18 bases between. The germline V gene has CDR1 DFQATT and CDR2 SNEGSKA (reference sequence). The CDR3 is CSARLETRQLAKNIQYF. The CDR3 coding sequence is TGCAGTGCTAGGCTCGAGACTAGGCAACTAGCCAAAAACATTCAGTACTTC.

The chain links TRBV28 to TRBJ2-7; D not certain. CDR1 and CDR2 from the germline V gene are MDHEN and SYDVKM. The CDR3 extends over 14 amino acids. V was trimmed by 7 bases and J by 0 bases, leaving 13 bases between them. CDR3 protein: CASILDGSSYEQYF. The CDR3 bases are TGTGCCAGCATCCTGGACGGGTCCTCCTACGAGCAGTACTTC.

This chain links TRBV19 with TRBJ1-1; TRBD1 aligns across 11 bases. V lost 5 bases, J lost 8 bases, and 7 bases stayed unmatched. The CDR3 spans 14 residues. CDR1 is LNHDA and CDR2 is SQIVND in the germline V gene (reference sequence). This chain's CDR3 is CASSWEGQGDEAFF. The CDR3 coding sequence is TGTGCCAGTAGTTGGGAGGGACAGGGGGACGAAGCTTTCTTT.

The genes are TRBV20-1 and TRBJ1-2; weak D call: TRBD1 (5 bases). Germline V gives CDR1 DFQATT, CDR2 SNEGSKA (reference sequence). This CDR3 contains 12 residues. CDR3 loop: CSGDPRNYGYTF. Written as DNA, the CDR3 is TGCAGCGGGGACCCCCGCAACTATGGCTACACCTTC.

A remark on this clonotype: Sequence at one end of the junction differs from germline and may be a read error. V and J are TRBV7-2 and TRBJ2-3, with 12 positions matching TRBD2. CDR1 is SGHTA, CDR2 FQGNSA, per germline. The CDR3 is 15 amino acids. The CDR3 loop reads CASSLAGGGPDTQYF. The CDR3 nucleotides read TGTGCCAGCAGCCTAGCGGGAGGGGGCCCAGATACGCAGTATTTT.